This TCR beta chain was captured in a study of T cells in tumors after PD-1 blockade. Profiling relied on immunoSEQ multiplex PCR, and the TCRdb table lists in-frame clones only, not all of them. The table lists about 33,000 clones, about 77% of them singletons, with under 50% in the top ten. This clone appeared once. The TCR sequence derives from a human donor with basal cell carcinoma. Sequenced here: PBMCs, sampled before anti-PD-1 treatment.

In nucleotides, the CDR3 is TGTGCCAGCAGCTTGGGACTTTGGATTAATGAGCAGTTCTTC. Encoded protein: CASSLGLWINEQFF. The chain recombines TRBV5-6 with TRBJ2-1; D ambiguous. CDR3 length equals 14 residues. V shed 0 bases and J shed 7 bases, with 11 bases lying between them. Germline CDR1 and CDR2: SGHDT and YYEEEE.